This T cell receptor beta chain was recorded in a study of blood T cell repertoires in COVID-19. Clones were read by immunoSEQ multiplex PCR, and TCRdb kept only the in-frame ones, dropping some. The sample carries 200,000 or so clones, approximately 84% recorded once. V lost 5 bases to trimming and J lost 9 bases; unmatched junction nucleotides: 10. CDR3 size: 15 residues. The germline V gene has CDR1 LNHDA and CDR2 SQIVND (reference sequence). Source material: peripheral blood. The chain combines TRBV19 with TRBJ2-2, with 9 bases fitting TRBD1. This clonotype was sampled from a human donor with acute or convalescent COVID-19. The donor label of this sample is uncertain. The CDR3 bases are TGTGCCAGTAGTGCGACCCGGGACAGGGTCCGGGAGCTGTTTTTT. Translated: CASSATRDRVRELFF.